This TCR beta chain was retrieved from a study of blood T cell repertoires in COVID-19. In the study overall: Samples taken during acute and convalescent COVID-19 were collected in the United States, Italy and Spain.

Recruits, aged roughly 18 to 90 years, lived in 24 US areas. Participant reports of clinical history set cohort assignment. Exposed enrollees had met someone with a PCR-confirmed or clinician-diagnosed COVID-19 case at some point within the 2 weeks before study entry. Some clones are missing from TCRdb's copy, which holds only in-frame ones; the method was immunoSEQ multiplex PCR. The sample holds fewer than 250,000 clones, 83% seen once. This CDR3 has 15 amino acids. Trimming cost V 2 bases and J 6 bases; bases outside gene matches: 6. Germline CDR1 is SGHTA and CDR2 is FQGNSA. This chain connects TRBV7-2 to TRBJ2-2, with TRBD2 matching 7 bases. The specimen was PBMCs or T cells enriched from blood (not recorded which). This TCR came from a woman aged 40 to 50 who had been exposed to COVID-19. The DNA for the CDR3 is TGTGCCAGCAGCTTACAACCGGGAGGCCCCGGGGAGCTGTTTTTT. Encoded protein: CASSLQPGGPGELFF.